This TCR beta chain was retrieved from a study of OX40 agonist ivuxolimab in advanced cancers. For the study at large: An agonistic anti-OX40 (CD134) antibody, ivuxolimab, was used to treat the patients. A mean age of about 56 years, range about 20 to 90, was recorded, and approximately 85% were male.

On this clone: The antigen is undetermined.

Study findings and constraints: Undetermined was the antigen specificity of the expanded peripheral T cells. In CD8+ T cells, expanded clones were on average more numerous than in CD4+.

Only in-frame clones appear in the TCRdb table, and some are missing; sequencing was by immunoSEQ multiplex PCR. The sample holds about 20,000 clones, around three quarters seen once. The TCR was taken from an adult with an advanced solid tumor such as melanoma, head and neck, liver or kidney cancer. Sequences were derived from CD4+ or CD8+ T cells sorted from blood, sampled in a trial of the OX40 agonist ivuxolimab.

CDR3 DNA: TGTGCCAGCAGTTTATGGAGCAATCAGCCCCAGCATTTT. Encoded protein: CASSLWSNQPQHF. The rearrangement joins TRBV28 to TRBJ1-5; D gene unclear. CDR3 size: 13 residues. Germline lookup yields CDR1 MDHEN and CDR2 SYDVKM. V was shortened by 0 bases and J by 1 base, with 1 base between the two germline ends.